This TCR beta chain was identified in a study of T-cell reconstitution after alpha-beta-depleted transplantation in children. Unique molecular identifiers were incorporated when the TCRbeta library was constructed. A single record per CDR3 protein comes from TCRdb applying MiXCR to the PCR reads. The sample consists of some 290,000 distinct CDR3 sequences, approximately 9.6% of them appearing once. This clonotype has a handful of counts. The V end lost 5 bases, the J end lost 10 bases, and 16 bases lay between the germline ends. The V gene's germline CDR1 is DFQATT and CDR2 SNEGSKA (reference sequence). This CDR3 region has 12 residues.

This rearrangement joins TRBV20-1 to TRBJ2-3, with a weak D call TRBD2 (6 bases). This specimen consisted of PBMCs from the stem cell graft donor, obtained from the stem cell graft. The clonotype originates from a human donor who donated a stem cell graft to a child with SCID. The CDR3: CSAAPLGEAQYF. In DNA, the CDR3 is TGCAGTGCTGCACCACTAGGGGAGGCGCAGTATTTT.